The 2 T cell receptor beta chains given below trace back to one sample, sequenced in a study of T-cell reconstitution after alpha-beta-depleted transplantation in children. Preparation of the TCRbeta library was carried out with unique molecular identifiers. MiXCR, run by TCRdb on the PCR reads, gives a single entry per CDR3 protein. The sample shows approximately 190,000 distinct CDR3 sequences, around 9.2% of them seen only once. The sequencing used PBMCs, mostly from graft donor cells, collected 360 days after TCRalphabeta/CD19-depleted stem cell transplant. These receptor sequences come from a male patient aged 2 to 9 who had a stem cell transplant for acute myeloid leukemia, so the T cells may come from the graft donor.

In this sample, this clonotype turned up many times. The chain couples TRBV5-1 to TRBJ1-1; D remains unclear. The germline V gene has CDR1 SGHRS and CDR2 YFSETQ. The CDR3 is made up of 14 amino acids. The ends were cut back, 0 bases at V and 5 bases at J, with 11 bases in the middle. Here the CDR3 reads CASSLAGRGTEAFF. The CDR3 nucleotides read TGCGCCAGCAGCTTGGCCGGCAGAGGGACTGAAGCTTTCTTT.

The chain employs TRBV5-1 and TRBJ2-1, with D maybe TRBD2 (5 bases). Germline V CDR1 and CDR2: SGHRS, YFSETQ. The CDR3 has 15 residues. V shed 3 bases and J shed 2 bases, with 12 bases lying between them. The CDR3: CASSWIPGTYNEQFF. The CDR3 DNA reads TGCGCCAGCAGCTGGATCCCGGGGACCTACAATGAGCAGTTCTTC.